The text below deals with one T cell receptor (beta chain). Germline CDR1 MNHEY, CDR2 SVGAGI. The junction had 9 bases not matched to a gene; V was cut back by 6 bases and J by 5 bases. CDR3 length: 15 residues. These data are taken from a study of T cell responses to AZD1222 COVID-19 vaccine. Some clones are missing from TCRdb's copy, which holds only in-frame ones; the method was immunoSEQ multiplex PCR. The table includes tens of thousands of clones, 83% detected once. The receptor was derived from an adult who received the AZD1222 COVID-19 vaccine. The rearrangement uses TRBV6-5 and TRBJ1-5; 8 bases agree with TRBD1. The specimen comprised peripheral blood, sampled 28 days after the second AZD1222 dose. CDR3 region: CASSTGQGWDQPQHF. CDR3 bases: TGTGCCAGCAGCACAGGACAGGGATGGGATCAGCCCCAGCATTTT.